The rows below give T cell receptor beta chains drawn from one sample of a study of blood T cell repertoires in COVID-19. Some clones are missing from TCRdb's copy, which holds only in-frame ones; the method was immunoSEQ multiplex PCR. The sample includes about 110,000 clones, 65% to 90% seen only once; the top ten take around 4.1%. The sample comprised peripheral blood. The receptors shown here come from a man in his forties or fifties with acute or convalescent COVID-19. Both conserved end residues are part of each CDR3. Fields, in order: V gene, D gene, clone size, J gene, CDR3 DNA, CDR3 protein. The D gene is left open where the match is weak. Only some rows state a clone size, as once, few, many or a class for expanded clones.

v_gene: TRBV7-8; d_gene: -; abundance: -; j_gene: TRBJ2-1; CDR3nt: TGTGCCAGCAGCTTCTTCGCCCGAAGCGCCTCCTACAATGAGCAGTTCTTC; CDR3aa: CASSFFARSASYNEQFF
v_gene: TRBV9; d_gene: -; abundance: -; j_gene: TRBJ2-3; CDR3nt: TGTGCCAGCAGCGTACTCCAAGACCTACCCGGGGATACGCAGTATTTT; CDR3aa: CASSVLQDLPGDTQYF
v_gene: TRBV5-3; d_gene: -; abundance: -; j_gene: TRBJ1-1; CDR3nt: TGTGCCAGAAGCCCCCACAGAGTCACTGAAGCTTTCTTT; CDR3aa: CARSPHRVTEAFF
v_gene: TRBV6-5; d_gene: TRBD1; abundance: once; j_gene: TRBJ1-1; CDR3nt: TGTGCCAGCAGCCGGGACAGGGCCTCTGAAGCTTTCTTT; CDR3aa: CASSRDRASEAFF
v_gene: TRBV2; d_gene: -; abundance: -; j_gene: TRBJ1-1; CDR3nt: TGTGCCAGCAGTGCAGCGAGTGGCACTGAAGCTTTCTTT; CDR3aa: CASSAASGTEAFF
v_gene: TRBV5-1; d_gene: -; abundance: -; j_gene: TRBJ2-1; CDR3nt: TGCGCCAGCAGCTTGTTAGCCCAGGGGCAATACAATGAGCAGTTCTTC; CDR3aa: CASSLLAQGQYNEQFF
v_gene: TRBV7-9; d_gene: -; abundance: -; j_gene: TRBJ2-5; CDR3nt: TGTGCCAGCAGCTTACGGGAGCACTCAGAGACCCAGTACTTC; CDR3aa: CASSLREHSETQYF
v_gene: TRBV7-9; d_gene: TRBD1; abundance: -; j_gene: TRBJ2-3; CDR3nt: TGTGCCAGCAGCTTACGACAGGGAAGCACAGATACGCAGTATTTT; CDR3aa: CASSLRQGSTDTQYF
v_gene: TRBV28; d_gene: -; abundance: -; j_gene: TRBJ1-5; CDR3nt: TGTGCCAGCAGTTTGGGCACAGGGTTCAATCAGCCCCAGCATTTT; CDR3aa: CASSLGTGFNQPQHF
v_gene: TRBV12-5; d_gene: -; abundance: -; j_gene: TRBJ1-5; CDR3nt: TGTGCTAGTGGTTCTCAACATAATCAGCCCCAGCATTTT; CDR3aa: CASGSQHNQPQHF
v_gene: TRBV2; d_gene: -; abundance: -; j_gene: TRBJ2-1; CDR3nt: TGTGCCAGCAGTGGTAATAGCGCCAATGAGCAGTTCTTC; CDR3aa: CASSGNSANEQFF
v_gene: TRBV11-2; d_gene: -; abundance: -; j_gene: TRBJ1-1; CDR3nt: TGTGCCAGCAGCTTAGCCAATCAAGCTTTCTTT; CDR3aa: CASSLANQAFF
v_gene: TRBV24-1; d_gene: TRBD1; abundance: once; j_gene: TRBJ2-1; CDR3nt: TGTGCCACCAGTGCATACAGGGGTGGTTACAATGAGCAGTTCTTC; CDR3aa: CATSAYRGGYNEQFF
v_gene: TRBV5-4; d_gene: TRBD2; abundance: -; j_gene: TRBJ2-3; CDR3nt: TGTGCCAGCAGCTTGGGGGGCGGGGGAAACACAGATACGCAGTATTTT; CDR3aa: CASSLGGGGNTDTQYF
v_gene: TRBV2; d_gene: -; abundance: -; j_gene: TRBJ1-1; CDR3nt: TGTGCCAGCAGTGTTTTGGACAAAGCTTTCTTT; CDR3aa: CASSVLDKAFF
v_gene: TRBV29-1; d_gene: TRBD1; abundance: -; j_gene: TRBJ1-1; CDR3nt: TGCAGCGCCTTGACAGGGATGAACACTGAAGCTTTCTTT; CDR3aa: CSALTGMNTEAFF
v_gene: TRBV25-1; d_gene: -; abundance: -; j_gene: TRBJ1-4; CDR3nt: TGTGCCAGCAGAACAGGGAACGAAAAACTGTTTTTT; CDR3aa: CASRTGNEKLFF
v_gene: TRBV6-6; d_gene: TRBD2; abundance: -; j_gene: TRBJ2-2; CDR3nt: TGTGCCAGCAGTTACGGGGAGGGCTCCACCGGGGAGCTGTTTTTT; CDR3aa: CASSYGEGSTGELFF
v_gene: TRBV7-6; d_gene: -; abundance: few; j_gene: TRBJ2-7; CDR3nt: TGTGCCAGCAGCTTAGTACAGGGTAATCTCTACGAGCAGTACTTC; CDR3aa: CASSLVQGNLYEQYF
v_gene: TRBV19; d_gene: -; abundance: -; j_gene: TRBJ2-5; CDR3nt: TGTGCCAGTAGTGGGAGGACCCAAGAGACCCAGTACTTC; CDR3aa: CASSGRTQETQYF
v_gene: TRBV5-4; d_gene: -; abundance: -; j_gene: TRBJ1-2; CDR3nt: TGTGCCAGCAGCTTGGGGGAGCCTAACTATGGCTACACCTTC; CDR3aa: CASSLGEPNYGYTF
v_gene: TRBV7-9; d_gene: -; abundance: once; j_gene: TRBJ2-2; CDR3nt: TGTGCCAGCAGCTTACAGGGCCTAAACACCGGGGAGCTGTTTTTT; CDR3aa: CASSLQGLNTGELFF
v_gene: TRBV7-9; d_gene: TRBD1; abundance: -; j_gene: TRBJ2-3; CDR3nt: TGTGCCAGCAGCATACAGGGGATCACAGATACGCAGTATTTT; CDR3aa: CASSIQGITDTQYF
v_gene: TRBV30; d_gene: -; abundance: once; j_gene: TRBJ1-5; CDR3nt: TGTGCCTGGAGAGGAGAACATTCTCAGCCCCAGCATTTT; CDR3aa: CAWRGEHSQPQHF
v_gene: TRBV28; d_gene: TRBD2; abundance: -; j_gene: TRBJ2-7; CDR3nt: TGTGCCAGCAAGCGGGGATCCTACGAGCAGTACTTC; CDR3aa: CASKRGSYEQYF
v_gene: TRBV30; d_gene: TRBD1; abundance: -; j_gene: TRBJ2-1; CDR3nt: TGTCTTACTCCGGGACAGGGCTACAATGAGCAGTTCTTC; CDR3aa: CLTPGQGYNEQFF
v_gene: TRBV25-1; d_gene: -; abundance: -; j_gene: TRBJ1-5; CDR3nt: TGTGCCAGCAGTGCGGCGGGTAACAATCAGCCCCAGCATTTT; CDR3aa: CASSAAGNNQPQHF
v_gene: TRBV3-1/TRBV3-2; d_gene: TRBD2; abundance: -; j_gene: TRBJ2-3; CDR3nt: TGTGCCAGCAGCCCACTAGCGGGAGGAGTAGATACGCAGTATTTT; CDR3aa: CASSPLAGGVDTQYF
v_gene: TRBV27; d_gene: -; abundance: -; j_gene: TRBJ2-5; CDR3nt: TGTGCCAGCAGTTTGGGACTCAGGGAGGTTCAAGAGACCCAGTACTTC; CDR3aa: CASSLGLREVQETQYF
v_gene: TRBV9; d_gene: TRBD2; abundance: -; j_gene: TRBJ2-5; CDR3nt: TGTGCCAGCAGCACCAGGACTAGCGGGGGGGGAAACCAAGAGACCCAGTACTTC; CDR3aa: CASSTRTSGGGNQETQYF
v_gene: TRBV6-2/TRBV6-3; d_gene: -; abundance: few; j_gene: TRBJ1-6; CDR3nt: TGTGCCAGCAGTTACATTACGCGGCCCCTCCACTTT; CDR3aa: CASSYITRPLHF
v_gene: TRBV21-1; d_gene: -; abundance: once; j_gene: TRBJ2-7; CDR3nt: TGTGCCAGCAGCGCCCGACAGGGGGCCCTCTACGAGCAGTACTTC; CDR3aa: CASSARQGALYEQYF
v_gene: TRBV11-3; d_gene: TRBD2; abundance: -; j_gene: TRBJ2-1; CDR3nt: TGTGCCAGCAGCTTAGGAGCACTAGCGCTATACAATGAGCAGTTCTTC; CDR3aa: CASSLGALALYNEQFF
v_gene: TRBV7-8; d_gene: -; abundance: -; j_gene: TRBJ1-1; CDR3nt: TGTGCCAGCAGCTTATCAAGCGGCCTAGAAGCTTTCTTT; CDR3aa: CASSLSSGLEAFF
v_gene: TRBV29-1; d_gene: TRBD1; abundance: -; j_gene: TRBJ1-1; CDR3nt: TGCAGCGCTACAGGGGTTATCACTGAAGCTTTCTTT; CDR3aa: CSATGVITEAFF
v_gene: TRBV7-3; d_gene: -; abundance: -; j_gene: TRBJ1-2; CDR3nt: TGTGCCAGCAGCCTGGACGGGGAGAGCAACTATGGCTACACCTTC; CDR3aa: CASSLDGESNYGYTF
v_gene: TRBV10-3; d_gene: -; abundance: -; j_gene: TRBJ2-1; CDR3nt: TGTGCCTCCCTCCTAAACAATGAGCAGTTCTTC; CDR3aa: CASLLNNEQFF
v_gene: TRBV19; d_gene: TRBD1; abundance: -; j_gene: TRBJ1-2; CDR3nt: TGTGCCAGTAGTAGGGGCAGGGGGCACGTCTATGGCTACACCTTC; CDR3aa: CASSRGRGHVYGYTF
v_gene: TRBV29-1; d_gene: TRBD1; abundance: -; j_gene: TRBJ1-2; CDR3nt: TGCAGCGTTGAGGGACAGGGGAACAACTATGGCTACACCTTC; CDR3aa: CSVEGQGNNYGYTF
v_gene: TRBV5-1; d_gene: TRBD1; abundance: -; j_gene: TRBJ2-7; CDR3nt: TGCGCCAGCAGTTTCTTCCGGGACAGGGCCGGTGAGCAGTACTTC; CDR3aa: CASSFFRDRAGEQYF
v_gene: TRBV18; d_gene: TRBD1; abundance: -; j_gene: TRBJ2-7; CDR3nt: TGTGCCAGCTCACTGGGACAGGTCGAGCAGTACTTC; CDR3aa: CASSLGQVEQYF
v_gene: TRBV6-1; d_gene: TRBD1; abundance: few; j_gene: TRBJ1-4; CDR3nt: TGTGCCAGCAGTGATACAGGGGGTTCTAATGAAAAACTGTTTTTT; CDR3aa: CASSDTGGSNEKLFF
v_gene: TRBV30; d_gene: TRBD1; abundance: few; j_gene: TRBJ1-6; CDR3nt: TGTGCCTGGAGCGCTATTGGGACAGGGAAATGGGTTGTCGGTAATTCACCCCTCCACTTT; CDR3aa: CAWSAIGTGKWVVGNSPLHF
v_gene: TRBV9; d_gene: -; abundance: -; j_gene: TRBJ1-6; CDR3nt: TGTGCCAGCAGCGTCGACCCTGTGGGGCTTAATTCACCCCTCCACTTT; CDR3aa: CASSVDPVGLNSPLHF
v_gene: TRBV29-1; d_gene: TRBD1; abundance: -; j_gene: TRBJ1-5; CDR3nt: TGCAGCGTGTCGGGACAGTATAGCAATCAGCCCCAGCATTTT; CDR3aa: CSVSGQYSNQPQHF
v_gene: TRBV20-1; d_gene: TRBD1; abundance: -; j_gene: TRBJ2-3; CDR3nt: TGCAGTGCTAGTCTCGTCAGGGGGCGAGAGGCAGATACGCAGTATTTT; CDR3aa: CSASLVRGREADTQYF
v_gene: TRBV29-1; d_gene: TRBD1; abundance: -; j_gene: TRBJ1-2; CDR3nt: TGCAGCGTGGACAGGGACTATGGCTACACCTTC; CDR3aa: CSVDRDYGYTF
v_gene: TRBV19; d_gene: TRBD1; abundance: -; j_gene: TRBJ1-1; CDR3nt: TGTGCCAGTATTCGGGCGACAGGGGTCCCTGAAGCTTTCTTT; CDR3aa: CASIRATGVPEAFF
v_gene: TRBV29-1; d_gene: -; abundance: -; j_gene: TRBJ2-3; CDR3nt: TGCAGCGTTGTCCCGCGTAGCGTGACAGATACGCAGTATTTT; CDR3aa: CSVVPRSVTDTQYF
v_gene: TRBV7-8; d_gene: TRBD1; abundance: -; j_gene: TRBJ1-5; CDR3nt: TGTGCCAGCAGCCTCGGGACAGGGTACTGGCAGCCCCAGCATTTT; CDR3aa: CASSLGTGYWQPQHF
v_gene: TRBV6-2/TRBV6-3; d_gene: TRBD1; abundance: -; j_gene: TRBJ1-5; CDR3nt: TGTGCCAGCAGTTACTCTCCTGGACAGGGCAATCAGCCCCAGCATTTT; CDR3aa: CASSYSPGQGNQPQHF
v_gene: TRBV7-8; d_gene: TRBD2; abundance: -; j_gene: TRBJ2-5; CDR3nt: TGTGCCAGCAGACACACCCGGTGGGGGGGTCAAGAGACCCAGTACTTC; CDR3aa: CASRHTRWGGQETQYF
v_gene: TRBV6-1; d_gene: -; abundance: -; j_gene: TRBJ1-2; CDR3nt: TGTGCCAGCAGTGATAGAGGTCGCCCCTGGGTCTACACCTTC; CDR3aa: CASSDRGRPWVYTF
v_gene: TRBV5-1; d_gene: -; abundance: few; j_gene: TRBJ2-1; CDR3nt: TGCGCCAGCAGCTCTGAGGCCCTATACTCCTACAATGAGCAGTTCTTC; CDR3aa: CASSSEALYSYNEQFF
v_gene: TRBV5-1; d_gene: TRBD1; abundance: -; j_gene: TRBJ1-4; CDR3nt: TGCGCCAGCAGCGAGACAGGGGAAACTAATGAAAAACTGTTTTTT; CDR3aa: CASSETGETNEKLFF